This T cell receptor (beta chain) was obtained from a study of blood T cell repertoires in COVID-19. Data came from immunoSEQ multiplex PCR; TCRdb stores just in-frame clones and leaves some out. The top ten hold 3.5% to 4.5% of the sample, which has about 130,000 clones, around 87% seen once. The sequence came from a woman in her sixties or seventies with acute or convalescent COVID-19. Sequencing used peripheral blood.

The DNA for the CDR3 is TGTGCCTTTGGACGGGGTAATGAAAAACTGTTTTTT. Its translation is CAFGRGNEKLFF. The gene calls are TRBV30 and TRBJ1-4; D ambiguous. Looked up from germline, CDR1 is GTSNPN and CDR2 is SVGIG (reference sequence). Trimming removed 7 bases at V and 4 bases at J, with 10 bases between. There are 12 residues in the CDR3.